The T cell receptor (beta chain) described here comes from a study of blood T cell repertoires in COVID-19 (dated by TCRdb to the early 2020s). Concerning the study at large: Collaborator samples came from the United States, Italy and Spain and covered acute and convalescent phases of COVID-19. The samples were drawn from two sources: the first 160 participants of the ongoing ImmuneRACE study, and 1,000 to 1,500 subjects contributed by 6 global collaborators. Where available, HLA class I and class II types were taken from metadata supplied by the sample provider and were not determined by assay-based typing. The repertoires were released in a freely available public database intended as a resource for research on the immune response to SARS-CoV-2. A de-identified subject ID, COVID-19 status, age in years and sex were almost always included in the sample metadata. Deeply sampled blood TCRbeta repertoires from subjects exposed to, actively infected with, or recovered from COVID-19 were included in the dataset. The prospective study material was composed of cDNA or gDNA derived from T cells, B-cell-depleted T cells, or PBMCs. Overall study outcomes, separate from this receptor: The amount of clinical and demographic metadata varied by source and participant and was provided uncurated.

One collaborating source in Seattle enrolled patients while the patients were actively infected and followed the patients over time throughout the course of disease. The collaborating institutions used their own protocols to collect whole blood in K2EDTA tubes. For TCRbeta analysis, collaborator samples were shipped as frozen whole blood, as isolated PBMCs, or as DNA extracted from either sample type. The immunoSEQ Assay, a bias-controlled multiplex PCR, was used to amplify TCRbeta CDR3 regions from genomic DNA. Per the source publication's procedure: The number of nucleated cells in each sample was estimated from the amplification of reference gene primers within the assay. Sequence reads were collapsed and filtered to measure the absolute abundance of every unique TCRbeta CDR3 rearrangement. Productive Simpson clonality was computed per sample as the square root of Simpson's diversity index over productive rearrangements. TCRdb obtained this table from immuneACCESS and retained in-frame rearrangements with V and J assigned. These tables miss some clones; where compared with another copy, unresolved V genes account for less than half of the shortfall, and the remainder is unexplained. V and J calls plus clone size are reproduced from that table; the DNA served to infer D and trimming. The sample contains 330,000 or so clones, 87% of them found a single time. Roughly 8.9% of the sample rests with the top ten.

As to this clone: Its target antigen remains unknown. No qualities accompany the bases; no much larger clone lies one base away.

The source of this sequence is a man younger than 40 with COVID-19, enrolled during active disease. Sequencing was carried out using peripheral blood.

The DNA is TGTGCCACGAAAACCGGGACAGCGAATTACAATGAGCAGTTCTTC. This gives the protein CATKTGTANYNEQFF. The V and J genes are TRBV24-1 and TRBJ2-1; TRBD1 aligns with 7 central bases. CDR1 and CDR2, looked up from the germline V gene, are KGHDR and SFDVKD. V is cut back by 10 bases and J by 4 bases, with 12 bases in the junction unmatched. The CDR3, cysteine through phenylalanine, is 15 amino acids long. Just the 45-base CDR3 DNA is kept, in frame starting at base 1.